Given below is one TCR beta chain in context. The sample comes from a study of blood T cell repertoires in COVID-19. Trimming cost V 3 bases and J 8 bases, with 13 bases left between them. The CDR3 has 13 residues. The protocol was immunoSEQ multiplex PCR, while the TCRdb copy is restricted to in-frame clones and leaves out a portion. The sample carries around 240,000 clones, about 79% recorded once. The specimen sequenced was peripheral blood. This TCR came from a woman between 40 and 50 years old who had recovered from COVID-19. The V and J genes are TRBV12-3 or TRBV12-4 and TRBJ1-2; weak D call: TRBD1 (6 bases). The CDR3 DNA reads TGTGCCAGCAGTTTCGCAGGGGAGATGGGCTACACCTTC. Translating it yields CASSFAGEMGYTF.